This TCR beta chain is from a study of identical twins. General observations from the study: Partly confounded zero-insertion analyses could result from invariant MAIT and iNKT cells. High-abundance cord blood beta clonotypes had fewer insertions; memory repertoires showed none.

V trimming: 4 bases; J trimming: 2 bases; junction bases outside the gene matches: 2. The CDR3 has 14 amino acids. From germline, CDR1 is KGHDR and CDR2 SFDVKD. Each CDR3 protein gets one entry after TCRdb re-called the 5' RACE reads with MiXCR. Of 650,000 to 800,000 distinct CDR3 sequences listed, 8.5% to 9.5% are singletons. As for this clonotype: Its antigen remains unknown.

These same data were also listed under a study on yellow fever vaccine responses in identical twins.

V gene TRBV24-1 combines with J gene TRBJ2-5; 8 bases fit TRBD1. Material for sequencing was PBMCs. This TCR derives from a woman aged 18-30 years in good health. For the CDR3, the DNA is TGTGCCACCAGTGACTGGACAGGGCAAGAGACCCAGTACTTC. This sequence encodes CATSDWTGQETQYF.